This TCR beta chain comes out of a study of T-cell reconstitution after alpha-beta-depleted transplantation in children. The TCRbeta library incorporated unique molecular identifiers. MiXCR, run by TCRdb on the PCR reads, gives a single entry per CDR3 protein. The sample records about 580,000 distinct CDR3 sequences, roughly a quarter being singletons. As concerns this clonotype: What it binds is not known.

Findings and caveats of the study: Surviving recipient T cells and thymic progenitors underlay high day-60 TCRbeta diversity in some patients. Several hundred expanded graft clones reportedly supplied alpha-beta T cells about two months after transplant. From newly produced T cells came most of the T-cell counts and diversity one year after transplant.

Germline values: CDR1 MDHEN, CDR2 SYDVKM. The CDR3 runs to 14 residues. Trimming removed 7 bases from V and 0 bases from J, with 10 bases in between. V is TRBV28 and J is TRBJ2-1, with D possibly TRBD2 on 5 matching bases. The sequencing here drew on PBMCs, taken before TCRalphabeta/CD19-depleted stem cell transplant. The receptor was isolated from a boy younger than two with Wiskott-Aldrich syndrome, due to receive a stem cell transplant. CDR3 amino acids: CASNSGVSYNEQFF. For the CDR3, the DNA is TGTGCCAGCAACAGCGGAGTCTCCTACAATGAGCAGTTCTTC.